This TCR beta chain was recorded in a study of cytomegalovirus exposure and HLA in healthy donors. Looking at the study overall: When 398 donors were genotyped, over 80% of them were found to fall in the Caucasian-associated ancestry cluster. Study-level findings and limits: High sensitivity and specificity were reportedly achieved when the classifier diagnosed cytomegalovirus status. DRB1 showed the most TCR associations and HLA-C the fewest in a later analysis, as rates varied by HLA locus. Most TCR sequences showed up rarely, but some public TCRs showed up in many donors.

The study ran its PCR with 60 Vbeta and 13 Jbeta primers. TCRdb's copy holds only in-frame clones and misses some; the assay was immunoSEQ multiplex PCR. Of about 40,000 clones in the sample, about 66% are singletons; the top ten hold roughly 18%. This clone appeared a few times. Its antigen is as yet unknown. An end of the junction does not agree with germline; a read error may underlie this. Germline values: CDR1 ENHRY, CDR2 SYGVKD. The CDR3 has 13 amino acids. The V and J genes are TRBV10-3 and TRBJ2-7; D unclear. This clonotype was obtained from a man aged 50 to 59 in good health and CMV-seropositive. Specimen: PBMCs. CDR3: CATSLPSTYEQYF. DNA of the CDR3: TGTGCCACCAGTCTACCGAGTACTTACGAGCAGTACTTC.